This T cell receptor beta chain was sequenced for a study of blood T cell repertoires in COVID-19. Study background: The study drew acute and convalescent COVID-19 samples from the United States, Italy and Spain.

Authors' analysis steps: Amplification with reference gene primers provided the estimates of nucleated cell counts. Some clones are missing from TCRdb's copy, which holds only in-frame ones; the method was immunoSEQ multiplex PCR. V and J calls plus clone size are reproduced from that table; the DNA served to infer D and trimming. The sample lists 300,000 to 400,000 clones; roughly 90% were seen once. Those who participated ranged in age from roughly 18 to 100 years and resided in 20 to 30 US areas. In assigning cohorts, the study relied on participant-reported clinical history. The specimen sequenced was PBMCs or T cells enriched from blood (not recorded which). This clonotype was sampled from a woman in her twenties or thirties who had recovered from COVID-19.

CDR3 DNA: TGTGCCAGCAGTACCAGGGACAGCTCCTACGAGCAGTACTTC. It codes for CASSTRDSSYEQYF. This rearrangement joins TRBV27 to TRBJ2-7, with TRBD1 matching 7 bases. V gave up 5 bases and J gave up 0 bases; unmatched junction bases: 4. Germline-derived CDR1 and CDR2 are MNHEY and SMNVEV (reference sequence). The CDR3 length is 14 residues.